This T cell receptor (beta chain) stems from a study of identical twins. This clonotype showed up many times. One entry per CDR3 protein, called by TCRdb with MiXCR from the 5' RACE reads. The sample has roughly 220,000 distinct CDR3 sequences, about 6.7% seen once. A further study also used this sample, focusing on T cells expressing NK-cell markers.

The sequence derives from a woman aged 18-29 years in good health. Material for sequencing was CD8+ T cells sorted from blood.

The CDR3 sequence: CASILYPGTSAGDEQFF. As DNA, the CDR3 is TGTGCCAGCATATTGTACCCCGGGACTAGCGCTGGCGATGAGCAGTTCTTC. The chain is built from TRBV6-1 and TRBJ2-1; 10 bases are a match to TRBD2. Germline CDR1 is MNHNS and CDR2 is SASEGT. J lost 8 bases, V lost 7 bases, and 17 bases had no gene match. CDR3 length equals 17 residues.